Here is one T cell receptor (beta chain) with its context. The data are from a study of CD8 T cells in Susac syndrome. TCR beta was sequenced from blood CD8+ and CD4+ T cells. The CDR3 is made up of 15 amino acids. V was pared by 7 bases and J by 2 bases, with 15 bases between. Germline V gene lookup returns CDR1 MNHEY and CDR2 SMNVEV (reference sequence). RNA in amounts of roughly 0.5 to 1 ug was reverse transcribed with random hexamers. immunoSEQ multiplex PCR amplified TCR beta CDR3 across 54 Vbeta, 13 Jbeta. TCRdb itself ran the immunoSEQ multiplex PCR reads through MiXCR, one entry per CDR3 protein. The top ten hold about 0.11% of the sample, which has 250,000 to 350,000 distinct CDR3 sequences, about 85% seen once.

The sequenced sample consisted of CD8+ T cells from PBMCs. The chain carries TRBV27 and TRBJ1-5; D might be TRBD1 (5 bases). The sequence derives from a human donor with multiple sclerosis. CDR3 sequence (DNA): TGTGCCAGCAACCTAATAGGGACTGGCAATCAGCCCCAGCATTTT. Its protein product is CASNLIGTGNQPQHF.